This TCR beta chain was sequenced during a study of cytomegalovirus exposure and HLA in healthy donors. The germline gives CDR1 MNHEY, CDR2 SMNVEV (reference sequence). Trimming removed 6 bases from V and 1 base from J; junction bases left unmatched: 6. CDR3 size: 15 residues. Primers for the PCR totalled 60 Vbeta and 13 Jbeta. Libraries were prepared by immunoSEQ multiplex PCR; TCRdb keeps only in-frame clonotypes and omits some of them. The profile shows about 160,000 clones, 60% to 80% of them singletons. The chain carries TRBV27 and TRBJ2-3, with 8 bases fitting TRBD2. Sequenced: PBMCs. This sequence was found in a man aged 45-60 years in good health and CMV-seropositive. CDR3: CASSFGRGGTDTQYF. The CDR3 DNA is TGTGCCAGCAGCTTCGGGCGGGGGGGCACAGATACGCAGTATTTT.